Listed below are T cell receptor beta chains from one sample, sequenced in a study of OX40 agonist ivuxolimab in advanced cancers. Data came from immunoSEQ multiplex PCR; TCRdb stores just in-frame clones and leaves some out. The sample includes approximately 70,000 clones, roughly 92% of them seen just once. The sample in question was CD4+ or CD8+ T cells sorted from blood, obtained in a trial of the OX40 agonist ivuxolimab. The receptors come from an adult with an advanced solid tumor such as melanoma, head and neck, liver or kidney cancer. Both conserved end residues are part of each CDR3. The D gene is left open where the match is weak. Some rows mark clone size as missing; the rest say once, few, many or name a class of expanded clone.

d_call: .; j_call: TRBJ1-1; clone_size: once; v_call: TRBV10-3; cdr3_aa: CAISDSTRNTEAFF; cdr3_nt: TGTGCCATCAGTGACTCGACAAGGAACACTGAAGCTTTCTTT
d_call: .; j_call: TRBJ2-7; clone_size: .; v_call: TRBV19; cdr3_aa: CASSDVTDEQYF; cdr3_nt: TGTGCCAGTAGTGACGTTACGGACGAGCAGTACTTC
d_call: .; j_call: TRBJ1-2; clone_size: .; v_call: TRBV7-2; cdr3_aa: CASSPRTDYGYTF; cdr3_nt: TGTGCCAGCAGCCCGAGGACAGACTATGGCTACACCTTC
d_call: TRBD2; j_call: TRBJ2-5; clone_size: .; v_call: TRBV7-7; cdr3_aa: CASSSRTSGSGETQYF; cdr3_nt: TGTGCCAGCAGCTCTCGGACTAGCGGGAGTGGAGAGACCCAGTACTTC
d_call: TRBD1; j_call: TRBJ2-5; clone_size: .; v_call: TRBV5-1; cdr3_aa: CASSPDRGVSETQYF; cdr3_nt: TGCGCCAGCAGCCCGGACAGGGGAGTTTCGGAGACCCAGTACTTC
d_call: .; j_call: TRBJ2-5; clone_size: .; v_call: TRBV7-2; cdr3_aa: CASSPGQPGTQYF; cdr3_nt: TGTGCCAGCAGCCCAGGACAGCCTGGGACCCAGTACTTC
d_call: .; j_call: TRBJ2-3; clone_size: .; v_call: TRBV11-2; cdr3_aa: CASRLPRRASTDTQYF; cdr3_nt: TGTGCCAGCAGGCTCCCCCGGCGGGCTAGCACAGATACGCAGTATTTT
d_call: .; j_call: TRBJ2-5; clone_size: .; v_call: TRBV5-1; cdr3_aa: CASSWQGARETQYF; cdr3_nt: TGCGCCAGCAGCTGGCAAGGGGCGAGAGAGACCCAGTACTTC
d_call: TRBD1; j_call: TRBJ2-7; clone_size: .; v_call: TRBV5-1; cdr3_aa: CASSLGQGMFYEQYF; cdr3_nt: TGCGCCAGCAGCTTGGGACAGGGCATGTTCTACGAGCAGTACTTC
d_call: .; j_call: TRBJ1-2; clone_size: once; v_call: TRBV10-3; cdr3_aa: CAIRDFEGSGYTF; cdr3_nt: TGTGCCATCAGAGATTTCGAGGGTTCTGGCTACACCTTC
d_call: TRBD1; j_call: TRBJ2-7; clone_size: .; v_call: TRBV30; cdr3_aa: CAWSGQGASFYEQYF; cdr3_nt: TGTGCCTGGAGCGGACAGGGGGCGTCCTTTTACGAGCAGTACTTC
d_call: .; j_call: TRBJ2-3; clone_size: .; v_call: TRBV5-1; cdr3_aa: CASSMGTQAGTDTQYF; cdr3_nt: TGCGCCAGCAGCATGGGAACCCAAGCCGGCACAGATACGCAGTATTTT
d_call: TRBD2; j_call: TRBJ2-5; clone_size: .; v_call: TRBV6-5; cdr3_aa: CASSYLMGGGRETQYF; cdr3_nt: TGTGCCAGCAGTTACCTCATGGGCGGGGGTCGCGAGACCCAGTACTTC
d_call: .; j_call: TRBJ2-3; clone_size: .; v_call: TRBV7-2; cdr3_aa: CASSLLGVGTDTQYF; cdr3_nt: TGTGCCAGCAGCTTACTCGGGGTCGGCACAGATACGCAGTATTTT
d_call: .; j_call: TRBJ2-1; clone_size: .; v_call: TRBV5-1; cdr3_aa: CASSNSLQSGYNEQFF; cdr3_nt: TGCGCCAGCAGCAACTCCCTCCAGTCAGGGTACAATGAGCAGTTCTTC
d_call: TRBD2; j_call: TRBJ2-1; clone_size: .; v_call: TRBV7-2; cdr3_aa: CASSLTSGRMNEQFF; cdr3_nt: TGTGCCAGCAGCCTAACTAGCGGGAGGATGAATGAGCAGTTCTTC
d_call: .; j_call: TRBJ1-3; clone_size: .; v_call: TRBV15; cdr3_aa: CATSNPPGRVEAGNTIYF; cdr3_nt: TGTGCCACCAGCAACCCCCCGGGCAGGGTGGAAGCTGGAAACACCATATATTTT
d_call: TRBD1; j_call: TRBJ2-7; clone_size: .; v_call: TRBV29-1; cdr3_aa: CSVPGTVGTNEQYF; cdr3_nt: TGCAGCGTTCCAGGGACAGTAGGAACAAACGAGCAGTACTTC
d_call: .; j_call: TRBJ2-6; clone_size: .; v_call: TRBV5-5; cdr3_aa: CASTKGGSGANVLTF; cdr3_nt: TGTGCCAGCACCAAAGGGGGCTCTGGGGCCAACGTCCTGACTTTC
d_call: .; j_call: TRBJ2-7; clone_size: .; v_call: TRBV18; cdr3_aa: CASSPEGAYEQYF; cdr3_nt: TGTGCCAGCTCACCAGAGGGGGCCTACGAGCAGTACTTC
d_call: TRBD2; j_call: TRBJ2-1; clone_size: .; v_call: TRBV19; cdr3_aa: CASIKLGGSPVF; cdr3_nt: TGTGCCAGTATCAAACTGGGCGGGAGTCCGGTCTTC